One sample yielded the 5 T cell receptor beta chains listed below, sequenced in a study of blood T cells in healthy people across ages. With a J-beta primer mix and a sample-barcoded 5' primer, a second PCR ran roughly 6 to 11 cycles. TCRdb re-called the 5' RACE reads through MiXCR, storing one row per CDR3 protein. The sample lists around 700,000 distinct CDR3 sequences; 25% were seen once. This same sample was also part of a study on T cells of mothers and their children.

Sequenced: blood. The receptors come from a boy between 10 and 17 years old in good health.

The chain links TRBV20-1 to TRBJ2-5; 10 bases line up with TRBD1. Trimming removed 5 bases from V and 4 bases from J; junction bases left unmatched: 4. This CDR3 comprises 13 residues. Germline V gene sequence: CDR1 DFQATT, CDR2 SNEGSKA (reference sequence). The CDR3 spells CSAWDRGGETQYF. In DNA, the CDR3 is TGCAGTGCTTGGGACAGGGGAGGAGAGACCCAGTACTTC.

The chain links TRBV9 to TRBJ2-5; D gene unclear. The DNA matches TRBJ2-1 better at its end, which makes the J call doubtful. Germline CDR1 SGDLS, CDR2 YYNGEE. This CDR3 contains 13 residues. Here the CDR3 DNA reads TGTGCCAGCAGCGTAGTTGGGGTAGATGAGCAGTTCTTC. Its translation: CASSVVGVDEQFF.

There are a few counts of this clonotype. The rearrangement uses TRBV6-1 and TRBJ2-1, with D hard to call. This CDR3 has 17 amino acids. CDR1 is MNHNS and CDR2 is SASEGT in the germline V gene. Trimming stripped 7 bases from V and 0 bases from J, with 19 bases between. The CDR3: CASKSALRFGSYNEQFF. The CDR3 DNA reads TGTGCCAGCAAGTCAGCCTTACGGTTTGGCTCCTACAATGAGCAGTTCTTC.

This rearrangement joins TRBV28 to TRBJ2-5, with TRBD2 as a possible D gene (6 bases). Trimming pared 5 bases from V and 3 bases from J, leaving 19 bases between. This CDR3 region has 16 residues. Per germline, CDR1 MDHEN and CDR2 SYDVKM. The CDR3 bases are TGTGCCAGCAGTCCCCAATCTCCGGGACTTGAAGAGACCCAGTACTTC. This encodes CASSPQSPGLEETQYF. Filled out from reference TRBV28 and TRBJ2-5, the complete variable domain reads DVKVTQSSRYLVKRTGEKVFLECVQDMDHENMFWYRQDPGLGLRLIYFSYDVKMKEKGDIPEGYSVSREKKERFSLILESASTNQTSMYLCASSPQSPGLEETQYFGPGTRLLVL.

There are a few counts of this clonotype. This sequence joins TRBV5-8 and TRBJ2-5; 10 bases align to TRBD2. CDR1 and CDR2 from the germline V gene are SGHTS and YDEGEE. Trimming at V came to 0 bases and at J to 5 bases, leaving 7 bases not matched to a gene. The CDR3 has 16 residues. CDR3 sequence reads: CASSLVVAGGGETQYF. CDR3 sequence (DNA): TGTGCCAGCAGCTTGGTGGTAGCGGGAGGTGGGGAGACCCAGTACTTC.